Presented here are 10 T cell receptor beta chains from one specimen sequenced in a study of T-cell reconstitution after alpha-beta-depleted transplantation in children. It was with unique molecular identifiers that the TCRbeta library was prepared. Each CDR3 protein gets one entry after TCRdb re-called the PCR reads with MiXCR. The sample has 530,000 or so distinct CDR3 sequences, more than 20% seen once. This sample comprised PBMCs, obtained before TCRalphabeta/CD19-depleted stem cell transplant. The source of these receptors is a boy less than two years old with Wiskott-Aldrich syndrome, due to receive a stem cell transplant.

This clonotype showed up just a few times. The CDR3, as DNA: TGCGCCAGCAGCTTGTACGGGGGGCAGCAAGAGACCCAGTACTTC. Translation: CASSLYGGQQETQYF. The V call is TRBV5-1, the J call TRBJ2-5; possible D gene TRBD2, 7 bases. Trimming took off 1 base at V and 2 bases at J, with 12 bases between the two ends. The CDR3 contains 15 residues. From germline, CDR1 is SGHRS and CDR2 YFSETQ.

The CDR3 reads CASSLDEQGAYEQYF. The CDR3 DNA reads as TGTGCCAGCAGCTTAGATGAGCAGGGCGCCTACGAGCAGTACTTC. The chain carries TRBV7-2 and TRBJ2-7; D possibly corresponds to TRBD1 (5 bases). The V and J ends lost 1 base and 2 bases respectively, with 12 bases between them. This CDR3 has 15 residues. Germline CDR1 and CDR2: SGHTA and FQGNSA.

V usage is TRBV7-3 and J usage is TRBJ2-7; D is uncertain. Germline loops: CDR1 SGHTA, CDR2 FQGTGA. The CDR3 sequence is 15 residues long. Trimming removed 5 bases from V and 5 bases from J, with 19 bases in between. The DNA of the CDR3 is TGTGCCAGCAGCCCAACCCATTCTGGTACCCACGAGCAGTACTTC. Its translation: CASSPTHSGTHEQYF.

V and J are TRBV6-1 and TRBJ1-2, with D tentatively TRBD1 (5 bases). The germline CDR1 and CDR2 sequences are MNHNS and SASEGT. The germline V and J ends were trimmed by 5 bases and 5 bases, with 12 bases remaining between them. The CDR3 has 13 amino acids. CDR3 sequence (DNA): TGTGCCAGCAGTCCCCGGGGGTTTTATGGCTACACCTTC. Translation: CASSPRGFYGYTF.

There are a few counts of this clonotype. The rearrangement uses TRBV7-2 and TRBJ2-3; no reliable D call. The CDR3 extends over 14 amino acids. Germline V gene data show CDR1 as SGHTA and CDR2 as FQGNSA. Deletions cut 8 bases from V and 3 bases from J, with 15 bases between. This CDR3 is CASGSGIETDTQYF. CDR3 in DNA: TGTGCCAGCGGCTCGGGCATTGAGACAGATACGCAGTATTTT. The full variable domain, with the rest looked up from reference TRBV7-2 and TRBJ2-3, is GAGVSQSPSNKVTEKGKDVELRCDPISGHTALYWYRQSLGQGLEFLIYFQGNSAPDKSGLPSDRFSAERTGGSVSTLTIQRTQQEDSAVYLCASGSGIETDTQYFGPGTRLTVL.

The chain combines TRBV5-1 with TRBJ2-7; 9 bases are shared with TRBD2. CDR3 length: 14 amino acids. In germline, CDR1 is SGHRS, CDR2 YFSETQ. Trimming cost V 0 bases and J 5 bases; bases outside gene matches: 3. DNA for the CDR3: TGCGCCAGCAGCTTGGAGCGGGGGGACGACGAGCAGTACTTC. Amino acid sequence: CASSLERGDDEQYF. The whole variable domain, filled in from reference TRBV5-1 and TRBJ2-7, reads KAGVTQTPRYLIKTRGQQVTLSCSPISGHRSVSWYQQTPGQGLQFLFEYFSETQRNKGNFPGRFSGRQFSNSRSEMNVSTLELGDSALYLCASSLERGDDEQYFGPGTRLTVT.

A few counts support this clonotype. The chain uses TRBV7-9 and TRBJ1-1; 11 bases match TRBD1. Germline V gene sequence: CDR1 SEHNR, CDR2 FQNEAQ (reference sequence). V was pared by 10 bases and J by 5 bases, with 6 bases of the junction left unmatched. The CDR3 sequence is 13 residues long. This chain's CDR3 is CATGTGGNTEAFF. The CDR3 DNA sequence: TGTGCCACCGGGACAGGGGGAAATACTGAAGCTTTCTTT.

There are a few counts of this clonotype. This rearrangement joins TRBV14 to TRBJ2-7, with D unresolved. CDR1 is SGHDN and CDR2 is FVKESK in the germline V gene. This CDR3 comprises 14 residues. Trimming took 1 base from V and 2 from J, leaving 9 bases between them. The CDR3 DNA is TGTGCCAGCAGCCAAGGGATTGGGCCCTACGAGCAGTACTTC. Its translation: CASSQGIGPYEQYF.

The sample holds a few counts of this clonotype. This rearrangement joins TRBV27 to TRBJ2-7, with a tentative D call TRBD1 (6 bases). Germline lookup yields CDR1 MNHEY and CDR2 SMNVEV (reference sequence). The V end lost 6 bases, the J end lost 4 bases, and 13 bases lay between the germline ends. CDR3 size: 13 residues. The CDR3 sequence: CASSRPGVYEQYF. In DNA, the CDR3 is TGTGCCAGCAGCAGACCAGGGGTTTACGAGCAGTACTTC.

A word on this clonotype: The junction does not match germline at one end; this may be a read error. V gene TRBV5-5 combines with J gene TRBJ2-7; perhaps D is TRBD1 or TRBD2 (5 bases each). This CDR3 comprises 15 residues. Germline loops: CDR1 SGHKS, CDR2 YYEKEE (reference sequence). DNA for the CDR3: TGTGCCAGCAGTTTGGGACCTTACTACTCCTACGAGCAGTACTTC. Its translation: CASSLGPYYSYEQYF.